One sample yielded the 3 T cell receptor beta chains listed below, sequenced in a study of cytomegalovirus exposure and HLA in healthy donors. Primers for the PCR totalled 60 Vbeta and 13 Jbeta. The data were produced by immunoSEQ multiplex PCR, yet TCRdb's version contains in-frame clones alone and is incomplete. In the table there are some 220,000 clones, around 89% of which are singletons. The specimen sequenced was PBMCs. All receptors derive from a woman younger than 30 in good health and CMV-seronegative.

This rearrangement joins TRBV21-1 to TRBJ1-5; the tabulated D call, TRBD1, remains unverified against the DNA. TRBV21-1 is a documented pseudogene. The CDR3 length is 14 residues. The CDR3 DNA reads as TGTGCCAGCAGCGAAAGGGGCTTTCGTCAGCCCCAGCATTTT. Residues: CASSERGFRQPQHF.

The genes are TRBV6-1 and TRBJ1-4, with D maybe TRBD1 (5 bases). Germline loops: CDR1 MNHNS, CDR2 SASEGT. The V gene lost 4 bases and the J gene lost 6 bases, with 9 bases spanning the gap. The CDR3 is 13 amino acids. Written as DNA, the CDR3 is TGTGCCAGCAGTGTCCAGGGTTATGAAAAACTGTTTTTT. Translating gives CASSVQGYEKLFF.

This clone appeared a few times. One end of the junction is discordant with germline, which a read error may explain. V and J are TRBV4-1 and TRBJ1-5, with D unclear. The CDR3 spans 13 residues. Germline values: CDR1 MGHRA, CDR2 YSYEKL. The DNA of the CDR3 is TGTGCCAGCAGCCAAGATCCGGATCAGCCCCAGCATTTT. Translation: CASSQDPDQPQHF.